The next 20 T cell receptor beta chains were all read from a single sample in a study of PD-L1 blockade in urothelial cancer. Stated time point: peripheral blood 6 weeks after treatment start. Repertoires were generated with immunoSEQ multiplex PCR, while TCRdb's copy carries only in-frame clones and drops some. The top ten hold 3% to 4.5% of the sample, which has roughly 110,000 clones, 80% to 95% seen once. Sequenced material: PBMCs, taken around atezolizumab (anti-PD-L1) treatment. The receptors shown here come from a man between 60 and 70 years old with urothelial cancer.

The chain recombines TRBV2 with TRBJ2-7; no firm D call. Germline V gene sequence: CDR1 SNHLY, CDR2 FYNNEI. The CDR3 sequence is 11 residues long. The germline V and J ends were trimmed by 4 bases and 4 bases, with 5 bases remaining between them. The CDR3 spells CASSVRYEQYF. As DNA, the CDR3 is TGTGCCAGCAGTGTTCGTTACGAGCAGTACTTC.

The J gene is TRBJ2-7, the V gene TRBV29-1; 15 nucleotides align to TRBD2. The V and J ends lost 6 bases and 5 bases, in that order; junction bases with no gene match: 11. The CDR3 totals 16 residues. Germline V gene sequence: CDR1 SQVTM, CDR2 ANQGSEA. The CDR3 reads CSVQGGTSGGLDEQYF. The CDR3 DNA sequence: TGCAGCGTCCAAGGGGGGACTAGCGGGGGGTTGGACGAGCAGTACTTC.

This clone was counted a few times. J is TRBJ2-5 and V is TRBV5-4; 9 bases line up with TRBD2. V was pared by 2 bases and J by 5 bases, with 4 bases of the junction left unmatched. CDR3 size: 14 residues. Germline V gene sequence: CDR1 SGHNT, CDR2 YYREEE (reference sequence). For the CDR3, the DNA is TGTGCCAGCAGCTTTAGCGGGAGTGGGGAGACCCAGTACTTC. It specifies CASSFSGSGETQYF. The full variable domain, rest sourced from reference TRBV5-4 and TRBJ2-5, is ETGVTQSPTHLIKTRGQQVTLRCSSQSGHNTVSWYQQALGQGPQFIFQYYREEENGRGNFPPRFSGLQFPNYSSELNVNALELDDSALYLCASSFSGSGETQYFGPGTRLLVL.

The chain links TRBV30 to TRBJ1-3; D unresolved. Trimming took off 0 bases at V and 0 bases at J, with 6 bases between the two ends. CDR1 and CDR2 (germline): GTSNPN, SVGIG (reference sequence). CDR3 length: 14 residues. CDR3: CAWSVHNSGNTIYF. Written as DNA, the CDR3 is TGTGCCTGGAGTGTACACAACTCTGGAAACACCATATATTTT.

This chain uses TRBV5-4 with TRBJ1-1, with a possible D match to TRBD1 (5 bases). Germline CDR1 SGHNT, CDR2 YYREEE (reference sequence). The V gene lost 0 bases and the J gene lost 6 bases, with 9 bases spanning the gap. The CDR3 loop spans 13 amino acids. The CDR3: CASSLAQGAEAFF. The CDR3 region has the DNA TGTGCCAGCAGCTTGGCCCAGGGCGCTGAAGCTTTCTTT.

This chain joins TRBV28 and TRBJ2-2; TRBD2 aligns across 11 bases. The CDR3 loop spans 19 amino acids. The germline V gene encodes CDR1 MDHEN and CDR2 SYDVKM. J gave up 0 bases and V 6 bases, and 12 bases lay outside the gene matches. CDR3 residues: CASRVMGLAETANTGELFF. The CDR3 DNA is TGTGCCAGCAGGGTTATGGGACTAGCGGAAACTGCGAACACCGGGGAGCTGTTTTTT.

V gene TRBV2 combines with J gene TRBJ1-6, with D perhaps matching TRBD1 (5 bases). This CDR3 is 11 amino acids long. Per the germline V gene, CDR1 is SNHLY and CDR2 is FYNNEI. V lost 4 bases to trimming and J lost 14 bases, with 9 bases between them. This chain's CDR3 is CASSAGYTLHF. The DNA for the CDR3 is TGTGCCAGCAGTGCAGGGTATACCCTCCACTTT. Combining the CDR3 with reference TRBV2 and TRBJ1-6 gives the whole variable domain EPEVTQTPSHQVTQMGQEVILRCVPISNHLYFYWYRQILGQKVEFLVSFYNNEISEKSEIFDDQFSVERPDGSNFTLKIRSTKLEDSAMYFCASSAGYTLHFGNGTRLTVT.

The CDR3 coding sequence is TGTGCCAGCAGCTTACAGGGGGTCAAAAACATTCAGTACTTC. Residues: CASSLQGVKNIQYF. The chain uses TRBV5-6 and TRBJ2-4, with 8 bases aligning to TRBD1. The CDR3 runs 14 residues. The V segment lost 2 bases and the J segment 3 bases; nucleotides outside the gene matches: 1. Germline CDR1 reads SGHDT; CDR2 reads YYEEEE.

This rearrangement joins TRBV18 to TRBJ1-1; D is unclear. Between the trimmed V and J ends, which lost 0 bases and 5 bases, there was a span of 13 bases. There are 15 residues in the CDR3. Germline CDR1 KGHSH, CDR2 LQKENI. CDR3 loop: CASSPPSGEGTEAFF. The CDR3 bases are TGTGCCAGCTCACCACCCTCCGGGGAAGGGACTGAAGCTTTCTTT.

V and J are TRBV10-3 and TRBJ2-3; unclear D gene. V was trimmed by 0 bases and J by 4 bases, leaving 5 bases between them. CDR1 is ENHRY and CDR2 is SYGVKD in the germline V gene. The CDR3 runs 13 residues. The CDR3 DNA sequence: TGTGCCATCAGTGAGTCTTTATCAGATACGCAGTATTTT. Protein product: CAISESLSDTQYF.

V usage is TRBV2 and J usage is TRBJ2-7; 9 nucleotides agree with TRBD2. Per germline, CDR1 SNHLY and CDR2 FYNNEI. CDR3 length: 15 residues. V was pared by 7 bases and J by 0 bases, with 7 bases of the junction left unmatched. CDR3 DNA: TGTGCCAGCACCCTTAGCGGGGGTAGCTCCTACGAGCAGTACTTC. It codes for CASTLSGGSSYEQYF. The whole variable domain, filled in from reference TRBV2 and TRBJ2-7, reads EPEVTQTPSHQVTQMGQEVILRCVPISNHLYFYWYRQILGQKVEFLVSFYNNEISEKSEIFDDQFSVERPDGSNFTLKIRSTKLEDSAMYFCASTLSGGSSYEQYFGPGTRLTVT.

The chain uses TRBV5-1 and TRBJ1-2; no firm D call. V was trimmed by 0 bases and J by 1 base, leaving 16 bases between them. This CDR3 has 17 amino acids. Germline CDR1 SGHRS, CDR2 YFSETQ. The CDR3 spells CASSLGVGEGNNYGYTF. The CDR3 DNA reads as TGCGCCAGCAGCTTGGGCGTCGGAGAGGGTAATAACTATGGCTACACCTTC.

The chain is built from TRBV25-1 and TRBJ1-2; D unclear. Trimming removed 8 bases at V and 2 bases at J, with 12 bases between. Germline CDR1 MGHDK, CDR2 SYGVNS. The CDR3 sequence is 13 residues long. CDR3 residues: CASSRTGNYGYTF. CDR3 nucleotide sequence: TGTGCCAGCTCCAGGACGGGGAACTATGGCTACACCTTC.

The chain links TRBV28 to TRBJ2-7, with 9 positions matching TRBD2. J lost 0 bases, V lost 4 bases, and 4 bases had no gene match. The length of the CDR3 is 15 residues. The germline CDR1 and CDR2 sequences are MDHEN and SYDVKM. The CDR3 coding sequence is TGTGCCAGCAGTTCTGCGGGAGGGCCCTCCTACGAGCAGTACTTC. Its translation is CASSSAGGPSYEQYF.

V gene TRBV10-1 combines with J gene TRBJ2-1; D possibly corresponds to TRBD2 (6 bases). V gave up 4 bases and J gave up 4 bases, with 17 bases separating them. In germline, CDR1 is WNHNN, CDR2 SYGVQD (reference sequence). This CDR3 comprises 16 residues. The CDR3, as DNA: TGCGCCAGCAGTGTCTCGGAGGGAACGTTGTACAATGAGCAGTTCTTC. Translating it yields CASSVSEGTLYNEQFF.

This clone was observed a handful of times. This chain connects TRBV30 to TRBJ1-1; D unclear. The CDR3 covers 13 residues. V was pared by 1 base and J by 4 bases, with 10 bases between. Germline CDR1 and CDR2: GTSNPN and SVGIG (reference sequence). CDR3 sequence: CAWSAAESTEAFF. Written as DNA, the CDR3 is TGTGCCTGGAGTGCTGCGGAGTCCACTGAAGCTTTCTTT.

This clone has only one observation. This chain uses TRBV4-3 with TRBJ2-3; 9 positions match TRBD2. This CDR3 has 15 amino acids. CDR1 and CDR2 from the germline V gene are LGHNA and YSLEER. V shed 2 bases and J 1 base; nucleotides not matched to a gene: 1. The CDR3, as DNA: TGCGCCAGCAGCCAATTAGCGGGAGGCACAGATACGCAGTATTTT. It specifies CASSQLAGGTDTQYF.

CDR3 DNA sequence: TGTGCCAGCTCACCGACAGGGGATGGCTACACCTTC. Protein product: CASSPTGDGYTF. The J gene is TRBJ1-2, the V gene TRBV18; 8 bases are a match to TRBD1. With 3 bases clipped from V and 6 bases from J, the junction kept 0 bases outside the gene matches. The CDR3 runs to 12 residues. Germline values: CDR1 KGHSH, CDR2 LQKENI. Based on the CDR3 plus reference TRBV18 and TRBJ1-2, the full variable domain is NAGVMQNPRHLVRRRGQEARLRCSPMKGHSHVYWYRQLPEEGLKFMVYLQKENIIDESGMPKERFSAEFPKEGPSILRIQQVVRGDSAAYFCASSPTGDGYTFGSGTRLTVV.

The rearrangement joins TRBV7-2 to TRBJ2-3, with a tentative D call TRBD1 (5 bases). Germline V CDR1 and CDR2: SGHTA, FQGNSA. The CDR3 loop spans 16 amino acids. The V gene lost 3 bases and the J gene lost 0 bases, with 13 bases spanning the gap. CDR3 region: CASSFRADSSTDTQYF. CDR3 coding DNA: TGTGCCAGCAGCTTCAGGGCGGATTCTAGCACAGATACGCAGTATTTT.

The CDR3 sequence is CASSVGDTGTRVIQFF. The CDR3 DNA follows: TGTGCCAGCAGCGTAGGGGATACCGGGACTAGAGTCATTCAGTTCTTC. The V call is TRBV9, the J call TRBJ2-1; TRBD2 agrees at 8 bases. This CDR3 is 16 amino acids long. Trimming took 0 bases from V and 13 from J; bases not matched to a gene: 15. In germline, CDR1 is SGDLS, CDR2 YYNGEE.